This TCR beta chain came from a study of OX40 agonist ivuxolimab in advanced cancers. Study overall: Patients received intravenous ivuxolimab every 2 weeks at 0.01 to 10 mg/kg. Patients were around 83% male with ages roughly 20 to 85, mean about 65. Study results and limitations: Clonal expansion in partial responders at 0.1-3.0 mg/kg ranked among the lowest.

Sequencing used immunoSEQ multiplex PCR; TCRdb keeps in-frame clones, though not all of them. The sample holds fewer than 65,000 clones, 85% to 95% seen once. As to this clone: Its matching antigen is unknown.

Between the trimmed V and J ends, which lost 0 bases and 6 bases, there was a span of 9 bases. Germline V gene data show CDR1 as MRHNA and CDR2 as SNTAGT. The CDR3 consists of 13 residues. This sample comprised CD4+ or CD8+ T cells sorted from blood, obtained in a trial of the OX40 agonist ivuxolimab. The receptor's source is an adult with an advanced solid tumor such as melanoma, head and neck, liver or kidney cancer. The chain joins TRBV6-4 to TRBJ2-7; D remains unclear. This CDR3 reads CASSDSQLSEQYF. CDR3 sequence (DNA): TGTGCCAGCAGTGACTCCCAGCTAAGCGAGCAGTACTTC.